A selection of T cell receptor beta chains follows, all from one sample in a study of cytomegalovirus exposure and HLA in healthy donors. Generated by immunoSEQ multiplex PCR, the TCRdb table keeps only in-frame clones and is missing some. The sample has 180,000 or so clones, about 85% seen once; the top ten hold around 1.4%. The specimen was PBMCs. These receptors originate from a girl between 10 and 17 years old in good health and CMV-seropositive. Each CDR3 is given with its conserved first and last residue. D genes are given only for firm matches. A row's size may be missing; if present it is once, few, many or a size class.

>-|TRBJ1-2|-|TRBV4-3
TGCGCCAGCAGCCGTATCCCGGGACATCACTATGGCTACACCTTC
CASSRIPGHHYGYTF
>TRBD1|TRBJ2-7|-|TRBV29-1
TGCAGCGTTGAAAACAGGGGGACATCTTACGAGCAGTACTTC
CSVENRGTSYEQYF
>TRBD1|TRBJ1-5|-|TRBV27
TGTGCCAGCAGTCGAGGGACAGAGAATCAGCCCCAGCATTTT
CASSRGTENQPQHF
>-|TRBJ1-2|-|TRBV13
TGTGCCAGCAGCTTAGGAGGGGCCATCTCGGATAACTATGGCTACACCTTC
CASSLGGAISDNYGYTF
>-|TRBJ1-5|few|TRBV27
TGTGCCAGCAGTCCTCTCCGGCCAGAGGATCAGCCCCAGCATTTT
CASSPLRPEDQPQHF
>-|TRBJ2-7|-|TRBV5-1
TGCGCCAGCAGCTTGGTCACAGGTAGCTACGAGCAGTACTTC
CASSLVTGSYEQYF
>-|TRBJ2-1|-|TRBV12-5
TGTGCTAGTGGTTTGCCCGTTTCTCTAGGCAATGAGCAGTTCTTC
CASGLPVSLGNEQFF
>-|TRBJ1-2|-|TRBV2
TGTGCCAGCAGCGCCATCTTAGCTAACTATGGCTACACCTTC
CASSAILANYGYTF
>-|TRBJ1-5|-|TRBV15
TGTGCCACCAGCAGATCACTTCGGGGGGGGGTAAACGGCAATCAGCCCCAGCATTTT
CATSRSLRGGVNGNQPQHF
>-|TRBJ2-7|once|TRBV5-8
TGTGCCAGCAGCTTGAGAGGGCCCTCTACCTACGAGCAGTACTTC
CASSLRGPSTYEQYF
>-|TRBJ1-6|-|TRBV10-3
TGTGCCATCAGTGAGGCTGGGGCGGGGGCCAATTCACCCCTCCACTTT
CAISEAGAGANSPLHF
>-|TRBJ1-2|-|TRBV19
TGTGCCAGTAGTATCGGGGTGGTCTATGGCTACACCTTC
CASSIGVVYGYTF
>TRBD2|TRBJ2-3|few|TRBV5-1
TGCGCCAGCAGCTTGGTTGCGGGAGTGGCAGATACGCAGTATTTT
CASSLVAGVADTQYF
>TRBD1|TRBJ2-2|-|TRBV27
TGTGCCAGTCGCAGGGGGCAAACCGGGGAGCTGTTTTTT
CASRRGQTGELFF
>TRBD2|TRBJ2-1|-|TRBV6-4
TGTGCCAGCAGCAACGTAGCGGGGCCGGGGAATGAGCAGTTCTTC
CASSNVAGPGNEQFF
>TRBD2|TRBJ2-1|-|TRBV6-5
TGTGCCAGCAGTCAGCGGGGGCACAATGAGCAGTTCTTC
CASSQRGHNEQFF
>TRBD2|TRBJ2-1|-|TRBV7-9
TGTGCCAGCAGCTTAACGGGACTAGCGGGAAGTAATGAGCAGTTCTTC
CASSLTGLAGSNEQFF
>TRBD2|TRBJ2-7|-|TRBV2
TGTGCCAGCAGTTTTCCTCAGACTAGCGGGAGGGCCACCTCCTACGAGCAGTACTTC
CASSFPQTSGRATSYEQYF
>TRBD1|TRBJ1-2|-|TRBV7-9
TGTGCCAGCAGCTTAGGGACAGGCTATGGCTACACCTTC
CASSLGTGYGYTF
>-|TRBJ2-2|-|TRBV6-4
TGTGCCAGCAGTGACTGGAGGGGACGGGAGAACACCGGGGAGCTGTTTTTT
CASSDWRGRENTGELFF
>-|TRBJ1-2|-|TRBV18
TGTGCCAGCTCACCACCTTCGACAGTCCTTGGCTACACCTTC
CASSPPSTVLGYTF
>-|TRBJ2-3|few|TRBV11-2
TGTGCCAGCAGCTGGTCGGCGGGGAGCACAGATACGCAGTATTTT
CASSWSAGSTDTQYF
>TRBD1|TRBJ2-5|-|TRBV10-3
TGTGCCGTCAAGGGTACAGGGGCGCACCAAGAGACCCAGTACTTC
CAVKGTGAHQETQYF
>TRBD2|TRBJ2-7|few|TRBV27
TGTGCCAGCAGCAGGACGGGGGGGCTCTACGAGCAGTACTTC
CASSRTGGLYEQYF
>TRBD2|TRBJ2-1|once|TRBV9
TGTGCCAGCAGCGTAGTCGACGGGAGGGGAGTAAATGAGCAGTTCTTC
CASSVVDGRGVNEQFF
>-|TRBJ2-3|-|TRBV15
TGTGCCACCAGCAGAGGGGGGCTTTGGGGCACAGATACGCAGTATTTT
CATSRGGLWGTDTQYF
>-|TRBJ1-1|-|TRBV7-3
TGTGCCAGCAGCCCCGCGCCGGGAAGATGGACTGAAGCTTTCTTT
CASSPAPGRWTEAFF
>TRBD2|TRBJ2-1|-|TRBV2
TGTGCCGGGGTAGCGGGAGGGCTGAATGAGCAGTTCTTC
CAGVAGGLNEQFF
>TRBD1|TRBJ1-3|-|TRBV10-2
TGCGCCAGCACCGCGGACAGGGCGAGCTCTGGAAACACCATATATTTT
CASTADRASSGNTIYF
>-|TRBJ2-1|once|TRBV19
TGTGCCAGTAGTACCTTAGTTGCGCGCGTCTCCTACAATGAGCAGTTCTTC
CASSTLVARVSYNEQFF
>TRBD1|TRBJ2-5|-|TRBV4-1
TGCGCCAGCAGCCAAGGACAGGGGGCTGTAGGAGAGACCCAGTACTTC
CASSQGQGAVGETQYF
>-|TRBJ1-2|-|TRBV9
TGTGCCAGCAGCGCACCCGGGGGTAACTATGGCTACACCTTC
CASSAPGGNYGYTF
>-|TRBJ2-1|-|TRBV7-3
TGTGCCAGCAGCTTATTGGGGGGAGTAAGCAATGAGCAGTTCTTC
CASSLLGGVSNEQFF
>TRBD2|TRBJ2-7|-|TRBV7-2
TGTGCCAGCAGCCCTGGACCGGGACTAGCGCAGTCCTACGAGCAGTACTTC
CASSPGPGLAQSYEQYF
>-|TRBJ2-1|once|TRBV13
TGTGCCAGCAGCTTACGGAGGGCTGAGCAGTTCTTC
CASSLRRAEQFF
>TRBD2|TRBJ2-3|few|TRBV7-8
TGTGCCAGCAGCTTAGGTGGGAGGGCGACCCGCACAGATACGCAGTATTTT
CASSLGGRATRTDTQYF
>TRBD1|TRBJ2-7|-|TRBV6-5
TGTGCCAGCAGCCTAGGGACAGGGAATACCTACGAGCAGTACTTC
CASSLGTGNTYEQYF
>-|TRBJ2-7|-|TRBV2
TGTGCCAGCAGTGTGGGACTCCCCGTGTGGGGTGAGCAGTACTTC
CASSVGLPVWGEQYF
>TRBD2|TRBJ2-1|-|TRBV9
TGTGCCAGCAGTGTTGGGACTAGCGGATACAATGAGCAGTTCTTC
CASSVGTSGYNEQFF
>TRBD1|TRBJ2-7|-|TRBV18
TGTGCCAGCTCACCACGGGGGACAGGATTTAGCTCCTACGAGCAGTACTTC
CASSPRGTGFSSYEQYF
>-|TRBJ2-7|-|TRBV6-5
TGTGCCAGCTACAGCTCCTACGAGCAGTACTTC
CASYSSYEQYF
>TRBD1|TRBJ1-1|-|TRBV19
TGTGCCGCTAAGGCGACAGGGTCGATGAACACTGAAGCTTTCTTT
CAAKATGSMNTEAFF